This entry lists 8 T cell receptor beta chains sequenced from one sample in a study of cytomegalovirus exposure and HLA in healthy donors (TCRdb year 2017). Library preparation was by the immunoSEQ multiplex PCR assay. A mixture of 60 forward primers for TCR Vbeta segments and 13 reverse primers for TCR Jbeta segments was used in the multiplex PCR. TCRdb carries this immuneACCESS record with in-frame sequences only. Its versions omit some clonotypes, under half of them owing to an unresolved V gene in the studies checked, with the rest unexplained. The sample data list 250,000 to 350,000 clones, and about nine tenths of these were observed just once. The ten largest make up around 3.7% of the sample. Sequences were obtained from PBMCs. These TCRs come from a middle-aged man in good health and CMV-seropositive.

The chain couples TRBV29-1 to TRBJ1-4, with a weak D call TRBD1 (5 bases). Germline CDR1 reads SQVTM; CDR2 reads ANQGSEA. The CDR3 runs 13 residues. Trimming removed 3 bases at V and 8 bases at J, with 13 bases between. The CDR3 DNA is TGCAGCGTTGAGGGGCCCTCAGGGGAAAAACTGTTTTTT. It yields the protein CSVEGPSGEKLFF.

The CDR3 nucleotides read TGCGCCAGCAGCCTACTCGCTAGCGGGAGGGCCGGGAACACCGGGGAGCTGTTTTTT. Translating it yields CASSLLASGRAGNTGELFF. The genes are TRBV4-1 and TRBJ2-2; 12 bases fit TRBD2. The junction had 10 bases not matched to a gene; V was cut back by 4 bases and J by 1 base. The CDR3 extends over 19 amino acids. The V gene's germline CDR1 is MGHRA and CDR2 YSYEKL.

The V gene is TRBV19, the J gene TRBJ2-5; weak D call: TRBD1 (5 bases). This CDR3 is 13 amino acids long. Germline loops: CDR1 LNHDA, CDR2 SQIVND (reference sequence). V shed 4 bases and J shed 4 bases, with 10 bases lying between them. CDR3 residues: CASSKWGAETQYF. The CDR3 coding sequence is TGTGCCAGTAGTAAATGGGGCGCAGAGACCCAGTACTTC.

This clone was counted a few times. The rearrangement uses TRBV27 and TRBJ2-2; D remains unclear. This CDR3 has 12 residues. Trimming shortened V by 3 bases and J by 7 bases, and 6 bases separated the two germline ends. From germline, CDR1 is MNHEY and CDR2 SMNVEV (reference sequence). CDR3 sequence (DNA): TGTGCCAGCAGTTTCCCGGGCGGGGAGCTGTTTTTT. Translating gives CASSFPGGELFF.

This sequence joins TRBV30 and TRBJ2-1, with D perhaps TRBD1 (9 bases). V shed 7 bases and J shed 7 bases, with 29 bases lying between them. Germline loops: CDR1 GTSNPN, CDR2 SVGIG (reference sequence). The CDR3 consists of 17 residues. The CDR3 sequence is CASSAGQGVGRENEQFF. The CDR3 DNA reads as TGTGCCTCTTCTGCGGGACAGGGAGTCGGGAGGGAGAATGAGCAGTTCTTC.

This rearrangement joins TRBV5-5 to TRBJ1-5, with D unresolved. Germline lookup yields CDR1 SGHKS and CDR2 YYEKEE (reference sequence). The CDR3 has 16 residues. V lost 4 bases and J 1 base, leaving 15 bases between the germline ends. The CDR3 DNA reads TGTGCCAGCAGCCTAATACCAGGTTCCAGCAATCAGCCCCAGCATTTT. This encodes CASSLIPGSSNQPQHF.

The gene calls are TRBV7-8 and TRBJ2-1, with D perhaps matching TRBD2 (5 bases). CDR1 and CDR2 from the germline V gene are SGHVS and FQNEAQ. The CDR3 has 16 residues. With 6 bases removed from V and 3 bases from J, the gap between germline ends came to 18 bases. This chain's CDR3 is CASRHSEPLIYNEQFF. The CDR3 DNA is TGTGCCAGCAGGCATAGCGAGCCCCTAATCTACAATGAGCAGTTCTTC.

The chain recombines TRBV5-4 with TRBJ2-1; 14 nucleotides align to TRBD2. Trimming cost V 4 bases and J 0 bases; bases outside gene matches: 3. Germline CDR1 and CDR2: SGHNT and YYREEE (reference sequence). The CDR3 spans 17 residues. CDR3 region: CASSLGTSGSSYNEQFF. In nucleotides, the CDR3 is TGTGCCAGCAGCCTTGGGACTAGCGGGAGCTCCTACAATGAGCAGTTCTTC.